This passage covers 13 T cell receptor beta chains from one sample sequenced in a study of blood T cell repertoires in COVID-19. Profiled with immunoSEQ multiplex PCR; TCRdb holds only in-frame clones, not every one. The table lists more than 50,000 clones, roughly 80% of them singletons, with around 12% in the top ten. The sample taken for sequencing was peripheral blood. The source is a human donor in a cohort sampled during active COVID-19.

The CDR3 nucleotides read TGTGCCAGCTCACTCCCCGCCACAGGGGTCCTAAATGAGCAGTTCTTC. This encodes CASSLPATGVLNEQFF. This rearrangement joins TRBV18 to TRBJ2-1, with 7 nucleotides matching TRBD1. V lost 4 bases to trimming and J lost 7 bases; unmatched junction nucleotides: 13. The CDR3 consists of 16 residues. Germline V lookup: CDR1 KGHSH, CDR2 LQKENI.

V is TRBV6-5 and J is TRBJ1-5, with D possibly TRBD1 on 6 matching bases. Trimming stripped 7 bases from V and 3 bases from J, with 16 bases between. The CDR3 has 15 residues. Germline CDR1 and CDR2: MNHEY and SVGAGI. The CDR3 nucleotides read TGTGCCAGCATCTCAGAGGGGGGGATCAATCAGCCCCAGCATTTT. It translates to CASISEGGINQPQHF.

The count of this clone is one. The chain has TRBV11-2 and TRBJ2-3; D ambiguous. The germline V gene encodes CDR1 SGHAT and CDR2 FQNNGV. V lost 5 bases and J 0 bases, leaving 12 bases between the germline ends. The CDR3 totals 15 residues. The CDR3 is CASSPRGSSTDTQYF. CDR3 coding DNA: TGTGCCAGCAGCCCCCGAGGTTCTAGCACAGATACGCAGTATTTT.

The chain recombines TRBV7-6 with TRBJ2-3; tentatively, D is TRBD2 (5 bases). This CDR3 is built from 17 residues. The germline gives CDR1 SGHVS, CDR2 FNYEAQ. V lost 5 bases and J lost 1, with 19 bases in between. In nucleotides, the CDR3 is TGTGCCAGCAGCCCCCCCGGAGGCGCGGTAGGCACAGATACGCAGTATTTT. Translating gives CASSPPGGAVGTDTQYF.

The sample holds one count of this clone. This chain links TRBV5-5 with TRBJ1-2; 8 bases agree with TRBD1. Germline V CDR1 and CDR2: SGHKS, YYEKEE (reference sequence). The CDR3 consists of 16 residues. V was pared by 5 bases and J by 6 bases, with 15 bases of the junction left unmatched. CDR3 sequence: CASSREGQAVLNGYTF. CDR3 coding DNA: TGTGCCAGCAGTCGTGAGGGACAGGCCGTACTTAATGGCTACACCTTC.

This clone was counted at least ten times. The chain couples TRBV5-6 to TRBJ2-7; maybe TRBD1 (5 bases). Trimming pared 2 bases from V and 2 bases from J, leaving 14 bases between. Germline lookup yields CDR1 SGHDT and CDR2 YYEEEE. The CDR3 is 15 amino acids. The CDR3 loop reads CASSLAWRQTYEQYV. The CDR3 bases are TGTGCCAGCAGCTTAGCTTGGCGACAGACCTACGAGCAGTACGTC.

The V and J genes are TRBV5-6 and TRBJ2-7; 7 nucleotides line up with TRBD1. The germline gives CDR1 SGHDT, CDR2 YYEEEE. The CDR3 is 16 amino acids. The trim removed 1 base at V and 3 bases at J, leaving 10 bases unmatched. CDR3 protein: CASSLRTIQGIYEQYF. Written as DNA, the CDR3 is TGTGCCAGCAGCTTGCGCACCATACAGGGGATCTACGAGCAGTACTTC.

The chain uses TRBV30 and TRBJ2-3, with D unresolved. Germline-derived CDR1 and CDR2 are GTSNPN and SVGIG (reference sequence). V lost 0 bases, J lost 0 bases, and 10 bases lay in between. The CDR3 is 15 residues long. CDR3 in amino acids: CAWSVATASTDTQYF. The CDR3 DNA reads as TGTGCCTGGAGTGTTGCCACTGCTAGCACAGATACGCAGTATTTT.

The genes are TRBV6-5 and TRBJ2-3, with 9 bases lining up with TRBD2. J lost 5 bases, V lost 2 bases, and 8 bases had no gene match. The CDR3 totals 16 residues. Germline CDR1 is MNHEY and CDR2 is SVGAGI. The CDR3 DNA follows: TGTGCCAGCAGTTACAGGCGGGGGGGTGTTATAGATACGCAGTATTTT. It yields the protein CASSYRRGGVIDTQYF.

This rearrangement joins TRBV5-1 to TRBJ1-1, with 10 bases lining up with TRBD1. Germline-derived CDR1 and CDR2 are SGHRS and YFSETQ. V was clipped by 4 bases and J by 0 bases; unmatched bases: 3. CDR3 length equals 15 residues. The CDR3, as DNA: TGCGCCAGCAGCCTGGGGACAGGGGTGAACACTGAAGCTTTCTTT. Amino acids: CASSLGTGVNTEAFF. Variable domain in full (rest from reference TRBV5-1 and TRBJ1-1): KAGVTQTPRYLIKTRGQQVTLSCSPISGHRSVSWYQQTPGQGLQFLFEYFSETQRNKGNFPGRFSGRQFSNSRSEMNVSTLELGDSALYLCASSLGTGVNTEAFFGQGTRLTVV.

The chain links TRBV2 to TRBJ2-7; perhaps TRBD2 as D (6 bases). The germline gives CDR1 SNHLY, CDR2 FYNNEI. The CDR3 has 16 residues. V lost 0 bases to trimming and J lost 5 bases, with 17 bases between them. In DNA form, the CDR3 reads TGTGCCAGCAGTGAAGCCAGAGGAGGGGCTTTCCACGAGCAGTACGTC. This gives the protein CASSEARGGAFHEQYV.

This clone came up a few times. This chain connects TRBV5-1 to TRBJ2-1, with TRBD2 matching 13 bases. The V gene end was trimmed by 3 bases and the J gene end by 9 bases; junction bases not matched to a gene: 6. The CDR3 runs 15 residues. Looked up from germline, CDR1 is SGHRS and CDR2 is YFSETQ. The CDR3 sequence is CASSWTSGGPSEQFF. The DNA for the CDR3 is TGCGCCAGCAGCTGGACTAGCGGGGGACCTAGTGAGCAGTTCTTC.

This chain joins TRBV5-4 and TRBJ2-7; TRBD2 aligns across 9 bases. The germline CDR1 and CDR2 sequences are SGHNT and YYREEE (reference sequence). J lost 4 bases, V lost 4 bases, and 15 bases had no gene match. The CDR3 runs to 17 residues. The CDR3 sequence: CASSPSTRGGLGYEQYV. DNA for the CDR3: TGTGCCAGCAGCCCCTCGACGCGGGGGGGCCTGGGTTACGAGCAGTACGTC.